There are a few counts of the clone carrying this TCR beta chain. As yet, its antigen is unknown. The authors prepared the TCRbeta library with unique molecular identifiers. A single record per CDR3 protein comes from TCRdb applying MiXCR to the PCR reads. This sample yields just over 950,000 distinct CDR3 sequences, of which roughly 31% are seen a single time; about 28% belongs to the top ten. This sample is part of a study of T-cell reconstitution after alpha-beta-depleted transplantation in children. Study-wide results and caveats: After transplant, at about two months, alpha-beta T cells were reportedly derived from several hundred expanded graft clones. Fresh T-cell production supplied most of the T-cell counts and diversity seen one year after transplant.

The CDR3 spans 13 residues. Trimming took 4 bases from V and 4 from J, leaving 8 bases between them. The source was PBMCs, mostly from graft donor cells, collected 360 days after TCRalphabeta/CD19-depleted stem cell transplant. The receptor comes from a boy younger than two who had a stem cell transplant for SCID, so the T cells may come from the graft donor. This sequence joins TRBV12-3 or TRBV12-4 and TRBJ2-1; maybe TRBD2 (5 bases). In DNA, the CDR3 is TGTGCCAGCAGTTACGAGGGTTACAATGAGCAGTTCTTC. Amino acid sequence: CASSYEGYNEQFF.